The clone carrying this TCR beta chain was picked up one time. The source of the sample is a study of blood T cell repertoires in COVID-19. Across the study: The United States, Italy and Spain were the sources of the acute and convalescent COVID-19 samples. PBMCs, B-cell-depleted T cells, or T cells provided the cDNA or gDNA that made up the material.

The CDR3 totals 11 residues. In germline, CDR1 is SNHLY, CDR2 FYNNEI. With 10 bases removed from V and 5 bases from J, the gap between germline ends came to 11 bases. Authors' data handling: Amplified reference gene primers provided the basis for estimating nucleated cell counts. Clones were sequenced by immunoSEQ multiplex PCR, and TCRdb holds only the in-frame ones, with some missing. The V and J calls and clone size were taken over from that table, and D and trimming were inferred from the DNA. There are some 87,000 clones in the sample; about 84% occur only once, and around a quarter lies in the top ten.

Sequenced input: peripheral blood. The receptor comes from a man older than 75 with active or convalescent COVID-19. The chain recombines TRBV2 with TRBJ1-2, with TRBD1 as a possible D gene (6 bases). CDR3 bases: TGTGCCATCAGGACAGCATATGGCTACACCTTC. Translation gives CAIRTAYGYTF.